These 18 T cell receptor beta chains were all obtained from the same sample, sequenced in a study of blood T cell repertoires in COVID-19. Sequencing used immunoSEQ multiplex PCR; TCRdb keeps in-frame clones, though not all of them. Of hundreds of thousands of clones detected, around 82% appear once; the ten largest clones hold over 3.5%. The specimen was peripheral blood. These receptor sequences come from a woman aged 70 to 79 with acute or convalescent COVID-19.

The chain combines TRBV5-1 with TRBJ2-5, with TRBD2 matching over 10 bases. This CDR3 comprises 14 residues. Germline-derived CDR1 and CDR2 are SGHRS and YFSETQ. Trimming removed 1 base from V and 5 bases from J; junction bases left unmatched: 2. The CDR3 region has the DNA TGCGCCAGCAGCTTGCTAGCGGGGGAGGAGACCCAGTACTTC. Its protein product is CASSLLAGEETQYF.

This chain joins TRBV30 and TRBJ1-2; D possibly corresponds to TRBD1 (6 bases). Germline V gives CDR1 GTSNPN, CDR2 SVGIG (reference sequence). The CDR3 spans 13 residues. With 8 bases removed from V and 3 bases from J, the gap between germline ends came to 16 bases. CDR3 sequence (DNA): TGTGCCAGAAGGGGGAAGGAGGACTATGGCTACACCTTC. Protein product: CARRGKEDYGYTF. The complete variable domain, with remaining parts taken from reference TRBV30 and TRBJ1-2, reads SQTIHQWPATLVQPVGSPLSLECTVEGTSNPNLYWYRQAAGRGLQLLFYSVGIGQISSEVPQNLSASRPQDRQFILSSKKLLLSDSGFYLCARRGKEDYGYTFGSGTRLTVV.

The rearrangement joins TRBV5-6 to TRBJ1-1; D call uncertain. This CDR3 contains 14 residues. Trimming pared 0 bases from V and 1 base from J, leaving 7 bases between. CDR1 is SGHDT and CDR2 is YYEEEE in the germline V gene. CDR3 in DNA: TGTGCCAGCAGCTTGGATAGCGCGAACACTGAAGCTTTCTTT. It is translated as CASSLDSANTEAFF.

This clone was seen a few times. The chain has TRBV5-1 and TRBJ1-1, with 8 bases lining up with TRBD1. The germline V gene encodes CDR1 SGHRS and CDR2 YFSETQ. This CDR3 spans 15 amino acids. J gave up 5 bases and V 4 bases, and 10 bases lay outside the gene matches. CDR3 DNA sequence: TGCGCCAGCAGCGAACCGGGACAGGTCAGGACTGAAGCTTTCTTT. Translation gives CASSEPGQVRTEAFF. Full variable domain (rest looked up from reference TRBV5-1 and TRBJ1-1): KAGVTQTPRYLIKTRGQQVTLSCSPISGHRSVSWYQQTPGQGLQFLFEYFSETQRNKGNFPGRFSGRQFSNSRSEMNVSTLELGDSALYLCASSEPGQVRTEAFFGQGTRLTVV.

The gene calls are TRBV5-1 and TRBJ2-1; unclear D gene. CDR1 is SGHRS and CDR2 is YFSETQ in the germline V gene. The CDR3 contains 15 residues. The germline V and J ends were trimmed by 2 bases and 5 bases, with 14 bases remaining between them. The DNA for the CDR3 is TGCGCCAGCAGCTTAGGCAACACAGCAAACAATGAGCAGTTCTTC. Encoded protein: CASSLGNTANNEQFF.

The CDR3 nucleotides are TGCGCCAGCAGCCTCGACAGATCCTCCTACAATGAGCAGTTCTTC. The encoded protein is CASSLDRSSYNEQFF. This rearrangement joins TRBV5-1 to TRBJ2-1; TRBD1 is a possible D gene (5 bases). The CDR3 contains 15 residues. Trimming took 4 bases from V and 0 from J, leaving 11 bases between them. The germline V gene encodes CDR1 SGHRS and CDR2 YFSETQ.

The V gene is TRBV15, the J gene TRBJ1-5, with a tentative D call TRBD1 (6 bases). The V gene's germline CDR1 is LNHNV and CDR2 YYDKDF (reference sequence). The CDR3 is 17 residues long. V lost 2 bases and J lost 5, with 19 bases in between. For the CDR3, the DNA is TGTGCCACCAGCAGAAAGAGGGGGGGGCAGAGTTATCAGCCCCAGCATTTT. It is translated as CATSRKRGGQSYQPQHF.

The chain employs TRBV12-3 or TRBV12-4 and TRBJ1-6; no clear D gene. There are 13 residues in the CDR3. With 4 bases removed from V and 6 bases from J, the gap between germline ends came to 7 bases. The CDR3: CASSWGANSPLHF. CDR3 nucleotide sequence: TGTGCCAGCAGTTGGGGAGCTAATTCACCCCTCCACTTT.

CDR3 nucleotide sequence: TGTGCCAGCAGCCAAGTGTTAACCCCCAGGGGTCGGGGAGAGACCCAGTACTTC. It specifies CASSQVLTPRGRGETQYF. The chain carries TRBV3-1 (or the pseudogene TRBV3-2) and TRBJ2-5; TRBD1 is a possible D gene (6 bases). The V gene lost 1 base and the J gene lost 4 bases, with 22 bases spanning the gap. CDR1 and CDR2 (germline): LGHDT, YNNKEL (reference sequence). The CDR3 is 18 amino acids.

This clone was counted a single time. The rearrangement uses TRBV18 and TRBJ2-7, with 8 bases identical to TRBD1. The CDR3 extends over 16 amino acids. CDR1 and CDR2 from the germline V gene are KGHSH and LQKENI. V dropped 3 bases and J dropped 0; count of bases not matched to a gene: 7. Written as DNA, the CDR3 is TGTGCCAGCTCACCCCGGGGGCAGGGGGCCTCCTACGAGCAGTACTTC. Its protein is CASSPRGQGASYEQYF.

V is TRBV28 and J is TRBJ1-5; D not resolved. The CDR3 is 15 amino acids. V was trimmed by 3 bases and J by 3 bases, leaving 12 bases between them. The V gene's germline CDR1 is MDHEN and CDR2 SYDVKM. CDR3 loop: CASSLSDGHNQPQHF. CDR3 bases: TGTGCCAGCAGTTTGTCAGATGGTCACAATCAGCCCCAGCATTTT.

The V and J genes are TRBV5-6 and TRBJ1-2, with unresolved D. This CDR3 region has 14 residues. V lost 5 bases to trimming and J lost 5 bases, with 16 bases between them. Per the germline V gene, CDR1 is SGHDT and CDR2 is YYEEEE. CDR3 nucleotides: TGTGCCAGCAGTTCCCGCGGGTCTAGGTATGGCTACACCTTC. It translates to CASSSRGSRYGYTF.

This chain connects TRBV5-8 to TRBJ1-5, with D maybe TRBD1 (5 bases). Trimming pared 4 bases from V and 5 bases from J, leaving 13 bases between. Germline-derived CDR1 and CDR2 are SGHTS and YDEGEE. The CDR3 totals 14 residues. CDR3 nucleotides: TGTGCCAGCAGCGTGACCCAAGGGGATCAGCCCCAGCATTTT. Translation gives CASSVTQGDQPQHF.

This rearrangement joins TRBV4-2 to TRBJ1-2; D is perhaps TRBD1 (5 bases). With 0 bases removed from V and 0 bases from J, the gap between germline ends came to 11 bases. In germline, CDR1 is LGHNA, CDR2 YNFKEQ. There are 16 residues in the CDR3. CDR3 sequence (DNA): TGTGCCAGCAGCCAAGATTGGGGGGTTGCTAACTATGGCTACACCTTC. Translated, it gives CASSQDWGVANYGYTF.

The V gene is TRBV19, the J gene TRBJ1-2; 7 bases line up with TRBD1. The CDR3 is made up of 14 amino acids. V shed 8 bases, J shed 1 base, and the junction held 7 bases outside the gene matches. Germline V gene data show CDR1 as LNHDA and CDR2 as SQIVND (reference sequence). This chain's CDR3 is CASGFGQVNYGYTF. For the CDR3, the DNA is TGTGCCAGTGGATTCGGACAGGTTAACTATGGCTACACCTTC.

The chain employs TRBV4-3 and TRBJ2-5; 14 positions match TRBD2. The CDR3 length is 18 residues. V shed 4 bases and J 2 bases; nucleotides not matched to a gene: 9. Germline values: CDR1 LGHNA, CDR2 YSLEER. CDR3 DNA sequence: TGCGCCAGCAGCCTGAGACTAGCGGGGGGGCCCGTTCAAGAGACCCAGTACTTC. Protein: CASSLRLAGGPVQETQYF.

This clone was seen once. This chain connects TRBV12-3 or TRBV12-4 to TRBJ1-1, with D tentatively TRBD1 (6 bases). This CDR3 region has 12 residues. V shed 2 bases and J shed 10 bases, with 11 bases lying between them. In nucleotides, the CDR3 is TGTGCCAGCAGTTTATCTGGGGGCCGAGCTTTCTTT. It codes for CASSLSGGRAFF.

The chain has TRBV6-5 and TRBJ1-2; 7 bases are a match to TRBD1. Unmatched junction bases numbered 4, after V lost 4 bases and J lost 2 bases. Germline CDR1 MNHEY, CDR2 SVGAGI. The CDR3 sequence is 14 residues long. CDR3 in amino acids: CASSSGQVNYGYTF. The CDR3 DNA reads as TGTGCCAGCAGTTCCGGACAGGTCAACTATGGCTACACCTTC.